Listed below are T cell receptor beta chains from one sample, sequenced in a study of CD8 T cells in Susac syndrome. TCRdb re-analysed the immunoSEQ multiplex PCR reads in MiXCR, keeping a single row per CDR3 protein. The data hold about 200,000 distinct CDR3 sequences, with 85% to 95% observed a single time. Specimen: CD4+ T cells from PBMCs. The source is a human donor in good health. Each CDR3 is given with its conserved first and last residue. A D gene is named only where the DNA matches it firmly. Clone size appears in some rows only: once, few, many, or a class for an expanded clone.

V: TRBV14
D: .
size: once
J: TRBJ1-2
DNA: TGTGCCAGCAGCGACTCCGGCAGAACCTATGGCTACACCTTC
CDR3: CASSDSGRTYGYTF

V: TRBV3-1
D: .
size: .
J: TRBJ1-2
DNA: TGTGCCAGCTCAGGGTCCCGGCTAGGGGGCTACACCTTC
CDR3: CASSGSRLGGYTF

V: TRBV4-1
D: .
size: .
J: TRBJ2-2
DNA: TGCGCCAGCAGCCAAGAATCGACCCGGTTCGCGAACACCGGGGAGCTGTTTTTT
CDR3: CASSQESTRFANTGELFF

V: TRBV4-1
D: .
size: .
J: TRBJ1-2
DNA: TGCGCCAGCAGCCAAGATCTAGGTTATGGCTACACCTTC
CDR3: CASSQDLGYGYTF

V: TRBV29-1
D: TRBD1
size: .
J: TRBJ1-5
DNA: TGCAGCGCTCGCTTCGGGACAGACCAACAGCCCCAGCATTTT
CDR3: CSARFGTDQQPQHF

V: TRBV20-1
D: TRBD2
size: once
J: TRBJ2-3
DNA: TGCAGTGCTAACGGACTAGCGGGGGTTGGTACGCAGTATTTT
CDR3: CSANGLAGVGTQYF

V: TRBV18
D: .
size: .
J: TRBJ1-2
DNA: TGTGCCAGCTCACCCGAGAGACAGCACTATGGCTACACCTTC
CDR3: CASSPERQHYGYTF

V: TRBV20-1
D: .
size: .
J: TRBJ2-3
DNA: TGCAGTGCTCCCGGGACCACAGATACGCAGTATTTT
CDR3: CSAPGTTDTQYF

V: TRBV30
D: .
size: .
J: TRBJ2-5
DNA: TGTGCCTGGAGTGTAACCCAAGAGACCCAGTACTTC
CDR3: CAWSVTQETQYF

V: TRBV7-2
D: .
size: .
J: TRBJ1-3
DNA: TGTGCCAGCACCTCCTTGGGGGACTCTGGAAACACCATATATTTT
CDR3: CASTSLGDSGNTIYF

V: TRBV9
D: TRBD1
size: .
J: TRBJ2-7
DNA: TGTGCCAGCGGCCCACAGGGGTCGGTATGGGAGCAGTACTTC
CDR3: CASGPQGSVWEQYF

V: TRBV20-1
D: TRBD2
size: .
J: TRBJ2-1
DNA: TGCAGTGCTAGAGTCCGCGGGAGGAGCCCTGGCAATGAGCAGTTCTTC
CDR3: CSARVRGRSPGNEQFF

V: TRBV3-1
D: .
size: .
J: TRBJ1-1
DNA: TGTGCCAGCAGCCAAGATGGGAGGGCCCGCGAAGCTTTCTTT
CDR3: CASSQDGRAREAFF

V: TRBV6-2/TRBV6-3
D: .
size: .
J: TRBJ1-2
DNA: TGTGCCAGCAGCTCCCCGGTGAACTATGGCTACACCTTC
CDR3: CASSSPVNYGYTF

V: TRBV29-1
D: TRBD1
size: .
J: TRBJ2-7
DNA: TGCAGCGTTGTGACAGGGGGCGCTTATGACGAGCAGTACTTC
CDR3: CSVVTGGAYDEQYF

V: TRBV23-1
D: .
size: .
J: TRBJ2-2
DNA: TGCGCCACCATTTCGGGGCTTTCGACCGGGGAGCTGTTTTTT
CDR3: CATISGLSTGELFF

V: TRBV15
D: TRBD1
size: .
J: TRBJ1-2
DNA: TGTGCCACCAGCAGAGCCATGCGGGGGACAGGATATGGCTACACCTTC
CDR3: CATSRAMRGTGYGYTF

V: TRBV7-8
D: .
size: .
J: TRBJ2-1
DNA: TGTGCCAGCAGCTTCAGTAGGAGGGATGAGCAGTTCTTC
CDR3: CASSFSRRDEQFF

V: TRBV5-4
D: TRBD2
size: .
J: TRBJ2-1
DNA: TGTGCCAGCTTGTATCAAGGGGGACTAGCGGGAAACAATGAGCAGTTCTTC
CDR3: CASLYQGGLAGNNEQFF

V: TRBV27
D: .
size: .
J: TRBJ1-1
DNA: TGTGCCAGCAGTGCACAGGTTTTTAACACTGAAGCTTTCTTT
CDR3: CASSAQVFNTEAFF

V: TRBV12-3/TRBV12-4
D: .
size: .
J: TRBJ1-1
DNA: TGTGCCAGCAGTTCCCCAGGGGACCCTGAAGCTTTCTTT
CDR3: CASSSPGDPEAFF

V: TRBV5-1
D: .
size: .
J: TRBJ1-2
DNA: TGCGCCAGCAGCTTGGAGGGTAGCGGCTACACCTTC
CDR3: CASSLEGSGYTF

V: TRBV5-1
D: .
size: .
J: TRBJ2-1
DNA: TGCGCCAGCGGGGCAGGAGGATTTAACAATGAGCAGTTCTTC
CDR3: CASGAGGFNNEQFF

V: TRBV29-1
D: .
size: .
J: TRBJ2-3
DNA: TGCAGCGTTGAACTTCAGGGGACAGATACGCAGTATTTT
CDR3: CSVELQGTDTQYF

V: TRBV20-1
D: .
size: .
J: TRBJ2-5
DNA: TGCAGTGCTAGACCGGGAGAGACCCAGTACTTC
CDR3: CSARPGETQYF

V: TRBV10-3
D: TRBD1
size: .
J: TRBJ2-3
DNA: TGTGCCTTGTCCGGGACAGGGGTCACAGATACGCAGTATTTT
CDR3: CALSGTGVTDTQYF

V: TRBV20-1
D: .
size: .
J: TRBJ1-5
DNA: TGCAGTGCTAGGCCCCTCAGAGTGGTCAATCAGCCCCAGCATTTT
CDR3: CSARPLRVVNQPQHF